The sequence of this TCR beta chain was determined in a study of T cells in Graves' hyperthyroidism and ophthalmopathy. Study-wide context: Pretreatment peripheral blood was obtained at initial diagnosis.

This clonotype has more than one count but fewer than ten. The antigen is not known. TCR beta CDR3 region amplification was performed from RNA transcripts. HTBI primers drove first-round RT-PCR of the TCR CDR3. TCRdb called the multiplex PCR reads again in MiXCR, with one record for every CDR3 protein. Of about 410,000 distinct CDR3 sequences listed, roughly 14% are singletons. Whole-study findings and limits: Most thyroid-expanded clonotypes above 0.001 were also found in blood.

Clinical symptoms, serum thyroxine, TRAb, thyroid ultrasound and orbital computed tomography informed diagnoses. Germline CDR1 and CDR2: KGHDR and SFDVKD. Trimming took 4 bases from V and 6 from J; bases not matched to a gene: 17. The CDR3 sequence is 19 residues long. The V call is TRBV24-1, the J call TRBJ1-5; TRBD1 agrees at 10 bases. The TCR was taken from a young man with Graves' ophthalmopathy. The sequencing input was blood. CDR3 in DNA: TGTGCCACCAGTGAGGGTGACAGGGGGCCAGAGGTTGTAGGTCAGCCCCAGCATTTT. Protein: CATSEGDRGPEVVGQPQHF.